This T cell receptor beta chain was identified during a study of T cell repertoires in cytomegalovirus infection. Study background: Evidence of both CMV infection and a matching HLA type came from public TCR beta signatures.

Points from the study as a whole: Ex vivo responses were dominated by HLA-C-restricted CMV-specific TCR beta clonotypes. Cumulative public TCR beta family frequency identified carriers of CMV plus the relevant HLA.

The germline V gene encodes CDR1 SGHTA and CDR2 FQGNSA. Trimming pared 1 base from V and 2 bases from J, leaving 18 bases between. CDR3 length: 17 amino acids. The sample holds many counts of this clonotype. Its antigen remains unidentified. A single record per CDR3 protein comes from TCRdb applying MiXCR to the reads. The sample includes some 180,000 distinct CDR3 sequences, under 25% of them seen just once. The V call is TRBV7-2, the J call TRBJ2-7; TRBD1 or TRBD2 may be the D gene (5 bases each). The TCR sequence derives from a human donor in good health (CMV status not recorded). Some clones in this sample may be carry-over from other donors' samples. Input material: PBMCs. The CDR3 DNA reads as TGTGCCAGCAGCTTAGAGCCTCCGGGCGAGGGGACCTACGAGCAGTACTTC. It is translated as CASSLEPPGEGTYEQYF.